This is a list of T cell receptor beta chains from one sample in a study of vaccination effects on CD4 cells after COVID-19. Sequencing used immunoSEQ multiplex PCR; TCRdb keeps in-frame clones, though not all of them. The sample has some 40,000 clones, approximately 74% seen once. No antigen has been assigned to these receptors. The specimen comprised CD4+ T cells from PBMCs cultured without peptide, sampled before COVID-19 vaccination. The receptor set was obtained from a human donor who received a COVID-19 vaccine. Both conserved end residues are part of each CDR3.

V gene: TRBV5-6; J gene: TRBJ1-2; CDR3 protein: CASSPDPERVDDGYTF
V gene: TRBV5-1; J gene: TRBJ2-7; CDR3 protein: CASSLEEGAIEQYF
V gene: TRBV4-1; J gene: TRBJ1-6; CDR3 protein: CASSQLTITNSPLHF
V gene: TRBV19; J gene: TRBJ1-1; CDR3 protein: CASSIAGTKRKRAEAFF
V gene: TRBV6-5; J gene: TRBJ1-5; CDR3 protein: CASSGQQNQPQHF
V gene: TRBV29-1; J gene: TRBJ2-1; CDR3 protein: CSVEQIEQFF
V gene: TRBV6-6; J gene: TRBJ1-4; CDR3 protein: CASRQSVNEKLFF
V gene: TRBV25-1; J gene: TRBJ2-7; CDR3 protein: CASSGGGYEQYF
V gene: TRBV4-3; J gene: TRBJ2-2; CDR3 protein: CASSSRGGSGELFF
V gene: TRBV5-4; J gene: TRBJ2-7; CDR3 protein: CASSLATGPTSHEQYF
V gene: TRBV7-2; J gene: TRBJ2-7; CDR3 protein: CASSGVASSYEQYF
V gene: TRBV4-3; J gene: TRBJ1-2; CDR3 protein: CASSPSYLRQDGYTF
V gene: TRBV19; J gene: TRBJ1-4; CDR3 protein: CASSYGIANEKLFF
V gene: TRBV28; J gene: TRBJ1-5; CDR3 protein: CASSALGSNQPQHF
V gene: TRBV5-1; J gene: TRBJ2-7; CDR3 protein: CASSSWAGVGSYEQYF
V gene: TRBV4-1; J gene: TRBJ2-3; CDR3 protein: CASSQVGVADTQYF
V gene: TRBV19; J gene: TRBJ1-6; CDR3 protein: CASSWNREVYNSPLHF
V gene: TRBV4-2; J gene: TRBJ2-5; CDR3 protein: CASSPKGGLQETQYF
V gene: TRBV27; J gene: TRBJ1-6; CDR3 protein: CASSSIPGSPLHF
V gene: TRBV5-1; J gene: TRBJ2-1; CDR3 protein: CASSLDLPSHNEQFF
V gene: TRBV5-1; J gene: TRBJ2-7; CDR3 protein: CASSLGRRDTSYEQYF
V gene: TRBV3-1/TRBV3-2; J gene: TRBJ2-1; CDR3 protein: CASSPAPGQGANEQFF
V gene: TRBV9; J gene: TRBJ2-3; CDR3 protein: CASSVGRSTGTDTQYF
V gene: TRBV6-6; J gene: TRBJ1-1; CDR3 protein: CASSYSSRLTEAFF
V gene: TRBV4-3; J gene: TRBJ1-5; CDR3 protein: CASSQDGAQPQHF
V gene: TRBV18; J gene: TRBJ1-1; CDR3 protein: CASSPQTENTEAFF
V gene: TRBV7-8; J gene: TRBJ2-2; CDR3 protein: CASSLVPRGAGGELFF
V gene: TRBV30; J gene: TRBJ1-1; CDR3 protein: CAWIIRKNTEAFF
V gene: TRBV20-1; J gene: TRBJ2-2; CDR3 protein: CSAAAGELFF
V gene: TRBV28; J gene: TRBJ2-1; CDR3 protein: CASSSRDGYNEQFF
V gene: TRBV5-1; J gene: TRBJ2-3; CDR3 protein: CASSFRLPDTQYF
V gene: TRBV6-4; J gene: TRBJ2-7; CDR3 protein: CASGTGARRLSYEQYF
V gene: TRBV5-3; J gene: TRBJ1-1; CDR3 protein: CARSGTTTEAFF
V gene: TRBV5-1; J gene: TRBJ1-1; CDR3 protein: CASSLAPQGGRTEAFF
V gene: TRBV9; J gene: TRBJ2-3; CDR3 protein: CASTRGGEDTQYF
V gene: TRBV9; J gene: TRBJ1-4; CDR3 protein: CASTPSGGEKLFF
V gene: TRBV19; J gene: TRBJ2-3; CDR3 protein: CASSLAGGTDTQYF
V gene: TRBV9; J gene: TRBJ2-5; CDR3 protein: CASSVGLEQETQYF
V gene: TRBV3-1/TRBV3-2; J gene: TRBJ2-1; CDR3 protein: CASSRFRTGPYNEQFF
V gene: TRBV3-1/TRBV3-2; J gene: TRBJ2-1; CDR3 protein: CASSQQRGGQFF
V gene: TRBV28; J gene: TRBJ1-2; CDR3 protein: CASSVDPGAGGYTF
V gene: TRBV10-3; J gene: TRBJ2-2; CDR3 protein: CATGAGGLGNTGELFF
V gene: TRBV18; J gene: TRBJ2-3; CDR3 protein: CASSPLLRGDTQYF
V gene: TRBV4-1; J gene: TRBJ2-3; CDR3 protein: CASTRSPPGSTDTQYF
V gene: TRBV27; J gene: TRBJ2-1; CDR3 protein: CASRPLAGVYNEQFF
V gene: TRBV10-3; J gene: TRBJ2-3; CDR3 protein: CAISDRTLPQYF
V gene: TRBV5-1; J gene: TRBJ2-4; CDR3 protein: CASSSTGGGMENIQYF
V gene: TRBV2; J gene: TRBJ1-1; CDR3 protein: CASSDRNTEAFF
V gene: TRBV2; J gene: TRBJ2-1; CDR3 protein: CASRGYQYNEQFF
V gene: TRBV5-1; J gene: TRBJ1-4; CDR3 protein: CASSLSGQDNEKLFF
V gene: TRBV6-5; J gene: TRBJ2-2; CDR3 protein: CASSRPPSTGELFF
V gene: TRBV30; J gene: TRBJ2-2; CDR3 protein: CAWSVRQHANTGELFF
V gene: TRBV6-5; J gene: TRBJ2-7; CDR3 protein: CASSRGTSGNEQYF
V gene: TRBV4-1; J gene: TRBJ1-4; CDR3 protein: CASSPLGQGSEKLFF
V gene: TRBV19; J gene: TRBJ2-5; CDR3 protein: CASSIFGGGETQYF
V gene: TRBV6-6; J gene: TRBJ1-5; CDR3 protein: CASSYGFNQPQHF
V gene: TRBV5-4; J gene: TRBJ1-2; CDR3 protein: CASSPPGQGLGGYTF